This T cell receptor (beta chain) is from a study of CD8+CD57+ T cells in acquired aplastic anemia (dated by TCRdb to the late 2010s). Concerning the study at large: Extracted DNA from sorted CD4+ and CD8+ cells averaged approximately 3 ug, ranging from roughly 0.17 to 27.4 ug. Healthy donor samples averaged approximately 10 million reads for CD4+ and under 12 million for CD8+ cells.

The study deep-sequenced TCR repertoires of sorted CD4+ and CD8+ blood T cells from severe aplastic anemia patients and healthy subjects. Ficoll-Paque density gradient centrifugation was used to isolate peripheral blood mononuclear cells. CD4+ and CD8+ T cells were sorted by FACS or magnetic beads before DNA extraction. Genomic DNA served as template for TCR beta VDJ combination and CDR3 sequence profiling. TCR repertoire sequencing was run on an Illumina HiSeq 2000. As for the authors' bioinformatics: Repertoire assessment relied on Simpson's diversity index, CDR3 size and DJ length profiles, and TRBV/TRBJ rearrangement plots. The most abundant DNA sequence in the deep sequencing data was defined as the immunodominant clone. CDR3 amino acid sequences were screened for sharing across subjects and were compared with published repertoires and the VDJdb database. TCRdb applied fastp at Q25 and MiXCR to the public reads, then kept only in-frame beta chains. Rows merge per CDR3 protein into single entries with the most common DNA and genes. These V and J calls rely on TCRdb rather than the paper's analysis. The sample includes some 190,000 distinct CDR3 sequences, with less than 70% observed a single time. In total, the top ten clones hold around a sixth of the sample.

The investigation overall reported the following: Approximately 31 CD8+ CDR3 sequences were found in both patients and controls but appeared to be highly expressed in patients and within the immunodominant clones of the patients. Between patients and healthy controls, no significant difference in CD8+ Simpson's diversity was found (P=0.060).

In this sample, this clonotype turned up many times. The antigen it recognizes is unknown. No base-level quality is on record; no much larger clone is a single base apart. The specimen sequenced was sorted CD4+, CD8+, or CD8+CD57+ T cells (not recorded which) from PBMCs. The source of this sequence is a human donor in good health, serving as a control.

For the CDR3, the sequence is CASSPSLRVADTQYF. The bases read TGTGCCAGCAGCCCCAGCCTGAGGGTAGCAGATACGCAGTATTTT. Recombination connected TRBV7-9 to TRBJ2-3; the D segment could be TRBD2, given 5 matching bases. Including the terminal cysteine and phenylalanine, the CDR3 comprises 15 residues. The sequence is cut down to CDR3 DNA, 45 bases in frame from base 1. V and J are truncated by 5 bases and 4 bases respectively, leaving an intervening sequence of 16 bases. CDR1 and CDR2 (SEHNR, FQNEAQ) derive from the germline V gene (reference sequence).